This note documents a single T cell receptor beta chain sequence. As yet, its antigen is unknown. This record comes from a study of regulatory T cells. General study points: Hydrophobic residues at CDR3 positions 6 and 7 were enriched in conventional CD4+ T cells of CD3G-deficient patients.

At testing, patients were 2 to 39 years old, with reduced naive and increased memory T-cell proportions. This CDR3 is 15 amino acids long. The germline V gene has CDR1 MDHEN and CDR2 SYDVKM. The junction had 10 bases not matched to a gene; V was cut back by 4 bases and J by 5 bases. The PCR used 52 TRBV and 13 TRBJ primers. The protocol was immunoSEQ multiplex PCR, while the TCRdb copy is restricted to in-frame clones and leaves out a portion. Of 30,000 to 40,000 clones listed, 93% are singletons. The chain links TRBV28 to TRBJ2-7; 8 bases map to TRBD2. Source material: conventional CD4+ T cells sorted from blood. This TCR was sampled from a child under 10 years old with CD3G deficiency. The CDR3 reads CASSSPGGRGDEQYF. The CDR3 DNA reads TGTGCCAGCAGTTCCCCGGGGGGGAGAGGTGACGAGCAGTACTTC.